A single sample gave rise to the 23 T cell receptor beta chains below, sequenced in a study of T cell responses to AZD1222 COVID-19 vaccine. Assay: immunoSEQ multiplex PCR; the TCRdb copy retains only in-frame clones and omits some. The repertoire holds 90,000 to 130,000 clones, with less than 95% as singletons. This specimen was peripheral blood, taken 28 days after the second AZD1222 dose. The receptors originated from an adult who received the AZD1222 COVID-19 vaccine.

DNA for the CDR3: TGTGCCAGCAGCCTAGGATCCGGGTGGACCTACGAGCAGTACTTC. Protein: CASSLGSGWTYEQYF. This chain joins TRBV5-8 and TRBJ2-7; no firm D call. Germline-derived CDR1 and CDR2 are SGHTS and YDEGEE. V was shortened by 4 bases and J by 2 bases, with 16 bases between the two germline ends. The CDR3 is 15 amino acids.

The V and J genes are TRBV25-1 and TRBJ2-1, with D possibly TRBD2 on 6 matching bases. The germline V and J ends were trimmed by 2 bases and 6 bases, with 14 bases remaining between them. The CDR3 covers 15 residues. The germline CDR1 and CDR2 sequences are MGHDK and SYGVNS. CDR3 region: CASSEMDYWGNEQFF. In nucleotides, the CDR3 is TGTGCCAGCAGTGAAATGGACTACTGGGGCAATGAGCAGTTCTTC.

This clone was seen just once. V and J are TRBV2 and TRBJ1-2; TRBD1 aligns across 7 bases. The trim removed 6 bases at V and 4 bases at J, leaving 8 bases unmatched. CDR1 is SNHLY and CDR2 is FYNNEI in the germline V gene. The CDR3 spans 14 residues. CDR3 nucleotides: TGTGCCAGCAGGGAGAAGACAGGGACCTATGGCTACACCTTC. As protein: CASREKTGTYGYTF.

The chain employs TRBV7-6 and TRBJ1-1, with 9 positions matching TRBD1. There are 14 residues in the CDR3. V lost 5 bases to trimming and J lost 2 bases; unmatched junction nucleotides: 3. Germline CDR1 and CDR2: SGHVS and FNYEAQ. The CDR3 here is CASSMDRGNTEAFF. For the CDR3, the DNA is TGTGCCAGCAGCATGGACAGGGGCAACACTGAAGCTTTCTTT.

The genes are TRBV7-9 and TRBJ1-4; 7 nucleotides line up with TRBD1. This CDR3 is 14 amino acids long. Germline V CDR1 and CDR2: SEHNR, FQNEAQ (reference sequence). V lost 3 bases and J lost 3; bases outside the gene matches: 1. CDR3 coding DNA: TGTGCCAGCAGCTTGGGACAGTCTAATGAAAAACTGTTTTTT. As protein: CASSLGQSNEKLFF.

The gene calls are TRBV5-1 and TRBJ2-3, with no clear D. Germline lookup yields CDR1 SGHRS and CDR2 YFSETQ. V lost 0 bases to trimming and J lost 2 bases, with 7 bases between them. The CDR3 length is 14 residues. The CDR3 is CASSLGQDTDTQYF. In nucleotides, the CDR3 is TGCGCCAGCAGCTTGGGTCAGGACACAGATACGCAGTATTTT.

The chain uses TRBV19 and TRBJ1-1; possible D gene TRBD1, 6 bases. Trimming shortened V by 4 bases and J by 3 bases, and 12 bases separated the two germline ends. From germline, CDR1 is LNHDA and CDR2 SQIVND (reference sequence). CDR3 length: 14 residues. In DNA, the CDR3 is TGTGCCAGTAGTAGGGGCAGGGGAGACACTGAAGCTTTCTTT. Its translation is CASSRGRGDTEAFF.

This chain connects TRBV15 to TRBJ1-6, with 7 bases matching TRBD1. V lost 2 bases, J lost 9 bases, and 22 bases stayed unmatched. This CDR3 spans 20 amino acids. Germline V gives CDR1 LNHNV, CDR2 YYDKDF (reference sequence). The CDR3 DNA reads as TGTGCCACCAGCAGACGACGCCGACAGGGCTGGGGTGGGATTGTTTCACCCCTCCACTTT. This codes for CATSRRRRQGWGGIVSPLHF.

The rearrangement links TRBV19 to TRBJ2-2; D gene uncertain. The CDR3 contains 14 residues. The germline V gene has CDR1 LNHDA and CDR2 SQIVND (reference sequence). V shed 8 bases and J shed 0 bases, with 10 bases lying between them. In DNA, the CDR3 is TGTGCCAGTCTGAATTCCGCGAACACCGGGGAGCTGTTTTTT. Translation: CASLNSANTGELFF.

The CDR3 region is CASSLEGQGMKETQYF. CDR3 DNA: TGCGCCAGCAGCTTGGAGGGACAGGGGATGAAAGAGACCCAGTACTTC. The rearrangement uses TRBV5-1 and TRBJ2-5, with 10 bases matching TRBD1. The CDR3 covers 16 residues. With 0 bases clipped from V and 3 bases from J, the junction kept 5 bases outside the gene matches. Germline V CDR1 and CDR2: SGHRS, YFSETQ.

This chain joins TRBV24-1 and TRBJ2-7, with TRBD1 matching over 11 bases. Germline CDR1 and CDR2: KGHDR and SFDVKD. Trimming cost V 1 base and J 4 bases; bases outside gene matches: 20. The CDR3 sequence is 21 residues long. CDR3 bases: TGTGCCACCAGTGATTTATCCCCCGCGGGGACAGGGGGAGTAAAATGTTACGAGCAGTACTTC. Translated, it gives CATSDLSPAGTGGVKCYEQYF.

The chain combines TRBV3-1 (or the pseudogene TRBV3-2) with TRBJ2-7, with 15 bases matching TRBD2. V gave up 4 bases and J gave up 7 bases; unmatched junction bases: 8. The CDR3 length is 16 residues. The germline V gene has CDR1 LGHDT and CDR2 YNNKEL (reference sequence). The CDR3 is CASSRTGLAGGGEQYF. As DNA, the CDR3 is TGTGCCAGCAGCCGAACGGGACTAGCGGGAGGTGGTGAGCAGTACTTC.

The genes are TRBV11-3 and TRBJ2-1; possible D gene TRBD2, 5 bases. The CDR3 contains 12 residues. V lost 5 bases and J lost 10, with 12 bases in between. Germline assignment: CDR1 SGHNT and CDR2 YENEEA. The CDR3 region is CASSARGPEQFF. The CDR3 DNA is TGTGCCAGCAGCGCTCGAGGGCCGGAGCAGTTCTTC.

V and J are TRBV7-9 and TRBJ1-5; 7 bases line up with TRBD1. Per the germline V gene, CDR1 is SEHNR and CDR2 is FQNEAQ (reference sequence). Trimming removed 5 bases from V and 6 bases from J; junction bases left unmatched: 7. The CDR3 has 14 amino acids. The CDR3 here is CASSDYRGGQPQHF. DNA of the CDR3: TGTGCCAGCAGCGACTACAGGGGAGGTCAGCCCCAGCATTTT.

V is TRBV12-3 or TRBV12-4 and J is TRBJ1-3; no clear D gene. The CDR3 spans 12 residues. V lost 6 bases to trimming and J lost 9 bases, with 12 bases between them. In DNA form, the CDR3 reads TGTGCCAGCAGCCCGGGAGGTGGCACCATATATTTT. The encoded protein is CASSPGGGTIYF.

The chain employs TRBV5-4 and TRBJ1-6, with 7 positions matching TRBD1. The V and J ends lost 1 base and 7 bases, in that order; junction bases with no gene match: 5. Per the germline V gene, CDR1 is SGHNT and CDR2 is YYREEE (reference sequence). The length of the CDR3 is 15 residues. For the CDR3, the DNA is TGTGCCAGCAGCTTGTCCCAGGGGGGAAATTCACCCCTCCACTTT. Its protein is CASSLSQGGNSPLHF.

J is TRBJ1-1 and V is TRBV5-1; D may be TRBD1 (5 bases). CDR3 length equals 14 residues. Trimming stripped 4 bases from V and 8 bases from J, with 18 bases between. Germline V gene data show CDR1 as SGHRS and CDR2 as YFSETQ. The CDR3 loop reads CASSLTPGGLEAFF. In DNA, the CDR3 is TGCGCCAGCAGCCTTACACCCGGGGGGTTGGAAGCTTTCTTT.

The gene calls are TRBV5-5 and TRBJ2-5; 8 nucleotides agree with TRBD2. The CDR3 contains 13 residues. Germline V gives CDR1 SGHKS, CDR2 YYEKEE (reference sequence). V trimming: 4 bases; J trimming: 5 bases; junction bases outside the gene matches: 4. The CDR3 loop is CASSRAGEETQYF. The CDR3, as DNA: TGTGCCAGCAGCCGAGCGGGGGAGGAGACCCAGTACTTC.

As concerns this clone: This sample includes further DNA sequences coding for the same CDR3. V usage is TRBV6-5 and J usage is TRBJ2-2; D gene ambiguous. Germline CDR1 and CDR2: MNHEY and SVGAGI. Between the trimmed V and J ends, which lost 6 bases and 1 base, there was a span of 6 bases. The CDR3 runs 13 residues. The CDR3 protein is CASRAENTGELFF. The CDR3 coding sequence is TGTGCCAGCAGAGCCGAGAACACCGGGGAGCTGTTTTTT.

A single count supports this clone. V and J are TRBV5-1 and TRBJ2-7, with D possibly TRBD1 on 5 matching bases. Germline values: CDR1 SGHRS, CDR2 YFSETQ. This CDR3 is 13 amino acids long. V shed 0 bases and J shed 7 bases, with 11 bases lying between them. The chain's CDR3 is CASSLEGVGEQYF. The CDR3 region has the DNA TGCGCCAGCAGCTTGGAAGGGGTGGGGGAGCAGTACTTC.

V is TRBV27 and J is TRBJ1-5; D not resolved. This CDR3 is 14 amino acids long. The V and J ends lost 6 bases and 7 bases respectively, with 16 bases between them. In germline, CDR1 is MNHEY, CDR2 SMNVEV (reference sequence). In DNA, the CDR3 is TGTGCCAGCAGGGTAAAGGGATACGACCAGCCCCAGCATTTT. This gives the protein CASRVKGYDQPQHF.

V is TRBV10-3 and J is TRBJ2-6; 8 bases align to TRBD1. The CDR3 extends over 17 amino acids. Germline CDR1 reads ENHRY; CDR2 reads SYGVKD. The V gene end was trimmed by 8 bases and the J gene end by 7 bases; junction bases not matched to a gene: 16. The DNA of the CDR3 is TGTGCCATCTTTCCAGGACAGGGTCAGGAAATAGCCAACGTCCTGACTTTC. This translates into CAIFPGQGQEIANVLTF.

The V and J genes are TRBV2 and TRBJ1-2; D not resolved. This CDR3 has 11 amino acids. In germline, CDR1 is SNHLY, CDR2 FYNNEI. V was cut by 5 bases and J by 4 bases, with 5 bases left in between. The CDR3 is CASSRAYGYTF. The CDR3 coding sequence is TGTGCCAGCAGTAGGGCCTATGGCTACACCTTC.